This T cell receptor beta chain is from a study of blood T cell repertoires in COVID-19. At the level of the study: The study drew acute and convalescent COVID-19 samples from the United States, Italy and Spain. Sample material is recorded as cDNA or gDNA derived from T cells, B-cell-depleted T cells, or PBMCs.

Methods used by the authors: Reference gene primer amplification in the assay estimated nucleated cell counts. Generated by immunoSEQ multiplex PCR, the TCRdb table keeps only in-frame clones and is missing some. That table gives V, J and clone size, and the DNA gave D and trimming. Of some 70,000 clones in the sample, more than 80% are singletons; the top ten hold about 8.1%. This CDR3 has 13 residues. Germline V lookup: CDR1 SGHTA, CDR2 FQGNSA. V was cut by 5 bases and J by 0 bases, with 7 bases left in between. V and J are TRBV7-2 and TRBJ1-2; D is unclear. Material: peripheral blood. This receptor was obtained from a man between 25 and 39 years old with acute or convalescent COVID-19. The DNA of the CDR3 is TGTGCCAGCAGCCATACAACTAACTATGGCTACACCTTC. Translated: CASSHTTNYGYTF. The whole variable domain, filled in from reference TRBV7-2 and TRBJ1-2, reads GAGVSQSPSNKVTEKGKDVELRCDPISGHTALYWYRQSLGQGLEFLIYFQGNSAPDKSGLPSDRFSAERTGGSVSTLTIQRTQQEDSAVYLCASSHTTNYGYTFGSGTRLTVV.